The T cell receptor (beta chain) described here comes from a study of T cell responses to AZD1222 COVID-19 vaccine. General study results and limits: Just a handful of people given AZD1222 tested seropositive at baseline. Spike regions recognized by vaccine-associated CD4 TCRs spanned the protein, led by 160-218 and 743-854. Unmutated variant regions are reportedly the target of nearly half of TCRs that are spike-specific.

There are 16 residues in the CDR3. Germline CDR1 is SEHNR and CDR2 is FQNEAQ (reference sequence). V was pared by 1 base and J by 1 base, with 3 bases of the junction left unmatched. The protocol was immunoSEQ multiplex PCR, while the TCRdb copy is restricted to in-frame clones and leaves out a portion. The sample has some 170,000 clones, 85% to 95% seen once; the top ten hold just over 5%. Points on this clone: Its antigen is currently unknown.

The source was peripheral blood, collected 28 days after the second AZD1222 dose. This sequence originates from an adult who received the AZD1222 COVID-19 vaccine. V and J are TRBV7-9 and TRBJ2-2, with TRBD2 matching over 7 bases. DNA for the CDR3: TGTGCCAGCAGCTTAGACGCTAGCGGGAACACCGGGGAGCTGTTTTTT. Translated, it gives CASSLDASGNTGELFF.